The 3 T cell receptor beta chains presented below share a single source sample, sequenced in a study of cytomegalovirus exposure and HLA in healthy donors. Only in-frame clones appear in the TCRdb table, and some are missing; sequencing was by immunoSEQ multiplex PCR. The data contain some 170,000 clones, 95% to 97% of them singletons. Sequenced input: PBMCs. The origin of the receptors is a woman between 18 and 29 years old in good health and CMV-seronegative.

The V call is TRBV21-1, the J call TRBJ2-3; the D segment call TRBD1 is taken from the table without a DNA check. TRBV21-1 is a documented pseudogene. There are 16 residues in the CDR3. CDR3 loop: CASSLQGFGGPDTQYF. The CDR3 coding sequence is TGTGCCAGCAGCTTACAGGGGTTTGGGGGCCCAGATACGCAGTATTTT.

The genes are TRBV2 and TRBJ2-5, with TRBD1 matching over 7 bases. The DNA end lines up better with TRBJ2-7; the J call may be wrong. This CDR3 contains 14 residues. Germline V gene sequence: CDR1 SNHLY, CDR2 FYNNEI. The chain's CDR3 is CASSGQGISYEQYF. Here the CDR3 DNA reads TGTGCCAGCAGTGGACAGGGAATTTCCTACGAGCAGTACTTC.

This clone was seen once. V is TRBV6-1 and J is TRBJ2-7; 11 bases are a match to TRBD1. The germline CDR1 and CDR2 sequences are MNHNS and SASEGT. The V gene end was trimmed by 10 bases and the J gene end by 7 bases; junction bases not matched to a gene: 6. The CDR3 runs 12 residues. This chain's CDR3 is CAIGQGAGEQYF. For the CDR3, the DNA is TGTGCCATCGGACAGGGGGCTGGTGAGCAGTACTTC.